This TCR beta chain was observed in a study of shared clonotypes between healthy human individuals. CD4+ cells underwent separation, giving CD45RA+ naive and CD45RA-negative memory subsets. CDR1 is KGHSH, CDR2 LQKENI, per germline. This CDR3 comprises 14 residues. Trimming pared 4 bases from V and 4 bases from J, leaving 13 bases between. Here immunoSEQ multiplex PCR was the method, and the copy in TCRdb shows in-frame clones only, minus some. The sample has about 2.4 million clones, roughly 93% seen once. The source is a man aged 18 to 30 in good health. Some clones in this sample may be carry-over from other donors' samples. Material for sequencing was naive CD4+ T cells from PBMCs. The subset is: CD45RA+ positively selected. V usage is TRBV18 and J usage is TRBJ1-1; possible D gene TRBD1, 5 bases. The CDR3 spells CASSLAPGPTEAFF. CDR3 nucleotides: TGTGCCAGCTCACTCGCCCCAGGGCCCACTGAAGCTTTCTTT.